This T cell receptor beta chain originates from a study of cytomegalovirus exposure and HLA in healthy donors. Findings and limits, study-wide: Specificity for CMV antigens was confirmed in vitro for a few of the CMV-associated chains.

Germline loops: CDR1 SEHNR, CDR2 FQNEAQ (reference sequence). The CDR3 spans 15 residues. The junction had 7 bases not matched to a gene; V was cut back by 4 bases and J by 6 bases. As for this clone: Its antigen is currently unknown.

The table came from immunoSEQ multiplex PCR; TCRdb's copy has only in-frame clones and leaves some out. Of under 250,000 clones in the sample, about 81% were seen once. The V and J genes are TRBV7-9 and TRBJ2-1; 9 positions match TRBD1. Material for sequencing was PBMCs. This TCR derives from a woman under 40 in good health and CMV-seronegative. CDR3 nucleotides: TGTGCCAGCAGCTCTGACAGGGGGTTGCGCAATGAGCAGTTCTTC. This gives the protein CASSSDRGLRNEQFF.